The clone carrying this TCR beta chain occurred a few times. Its specificity is unknown. The treatment: oral pan-JAK inhibitor, 5-10 mg twice daily. The source of the sample is a study of CD8+ T cells in alopecia areata. Turning to the study itself: At a dose of 5 to 10 mg twice daily, oral tofacitinib was given to treated patients.

Germline-derived CDR1 and CDR2 are LNHDA and SQIVND (reference sequence). This CDR3 is 16 amino acids long. Germline trimming cut 6 bases from V and 5 bases from J; bases unmatched to any gene: 9. Once RNA had been extracted, it was reverse transcribed into cDNA to act as the sequencing template. Data came from immunoSEQ multiplex PCR; TCRdb stores just in-frame clones and leaves some out. The data contain over 200,000 clones, about 64% of them singletons. Study-wide results and limits: Scalp and blood retained many expanded lesional clones during tofacitinib. Normal skin's resident alphabeta T cells are also sequenced in scalp samples.

The sample was CD4+ T cells sorted from blood, taken at week 4, from a patient treated with tofacitinib. This receptor was taken from a human donor with alopecia areata. The chain employs TRBV19 and TRBJ1-6; 8 bases agree with TRBD1. Here the CDR3 DNA reads TGTGCCAGTAGACCAATCGACAGGGGCGATAATTCACCCCTCCACTTT. Translation gives CASRPIDRGDNSPLHF.